This entry lists 15 T cell receptor beta chains sequenced from one sample in a study of CD8 T cells in ankylosing spondylitis. TCRdb reprocessed the 5' RACE reads with MiXCR, giving one entry per CDR3 protein. This sample yields 380,000 or so distinct CDR3 sequences, of which 20% are seen a single time; roughly 14% belongs to the top ten. Input material: blood, either unsorted or a sorted T cell fraction (not recorded which). Receptor source: a male donor with ankylosing spondylitis or in good health (not recorded which).

This clonotype was found many times. The chain links TRBV29-1 to TRBJ1-2, with 8 nucleotides matching TRBD1. This CDR3 comprises 12 residues. Germline V gene sequence: CDR1 SQVTM, CDR2 ANQGSEA. V trimming: 4 bases; J trimming: 8 bases; junction bases outside the gene matches: 6. For the CDR3, the DNA is TGCAGCGTTGGAGAGACAGGGGAAGGCTACACCTTC. This gives the protein CSVGETGEGYTF.

The table lists this clonotype with a few counts. The CDR3, as DNA: TGCAGCGGCGGGGCGGCGAACACCGGGGAGCTGTTTTTT. It encodes CSGGAANTGELFF. The chain has TRBV29-1 and TRBJ2-2; a possible D gene is TRBD2 (6 bases). The CDR3 covers 13 residues. CDR1 and CDR2 from the germline V gene are SQVTM and ANQGSEA. V lost 7 bases and J lost 0, with 9 bases in between.

V and J are TRBV10-3 and TRBJ1-1, with no clear D. The germline V and J ends were trimmed by 11 bases and 0 bases, with 13 bases remaining between them. CDR3 length: 13 amino acids. Germline-derived CDR1 and CDR2 are ENHRY and SYGVKD. The CDR3 DNA sequence: TGTGCCTTTAGGGAGACAATGAACACTGAAGCTTTCTTT. As protein: CAFRETMNTEAFF.

This clonotype showed up just a few times. This chain uses TRBV11-2 with TRBJ2-3; D is unresolved. CDR3 size: 13 residues. The germline gives CDR1 SGHAT, CDR2 FQNNGV. Between the trimmed V and J ends, which lost 3 bases and 5 bases, there was a span of 9 bases. The CDR3 sequence: CASSFAWGDTQYF. Here the CDR3 DNA reads TGTGCCAGCAGCTTTGCTTGGGGAGATACGCAGTATTTT.

This rearrangement joins TRBV7-8 to TRBJ2-3, with D perhaps being TRBD1 or TRBD2 (6 bases each). The ends were cut back, 5 bases at V and 6 bases at J, with 18 bases in the middle. The CDR3 is 15 amino acids. CDR1 and CDR2 (germline): SGHVS, FQNEAQ. The CDR3 here is CASSPREGGGDTQYF. The CDR3 DNA sequence: TGTGCCAGCAGCCCACGAGAGGGGGGTGGTGATACGCAGTATTTT. The entire variable domain, with the rest obtained from reference TRBV7-8 and TRBJ2-3, is as follows: GAGVSQSPRYKVAKRGQDVALRCDPISGHVSLFWYQQALGQGPEFLTYFQNEAQLDKSGLPSDRFFAERPEGSVSTLKIQRTQQEDSAVYLCASSPREGGGDTQYFGPGTRLTVL.

This clonotype was observed a handful of times. The chain links TRBV29-1 to TRBJ2-7; perhaps TRBD1 as D (5 bases). The CDR3 length is 13 residues. V was shortened by 3 bases and J by 1 base, with 10 bases between the two germline ends. Germline V gene sequence: CDR1 SQVTM, CDR2 ANQGSEA. CDR3 sequence reads: CSVEAGPSYEQYF. In DNA, the CDR3 is TGCAGCGTTGAGGCAGGGCCGTCCTACGAGCAGTACTTC.

The V gene is TRBV29-1, the J gene TRBJ2-2; D uncertain. Trimming stripped 8 bases from V and 2 bases from J, with 15 bases between. Germline V lookup: CDR1 SQVTM, CDR2 ANQGSEA. The CDR3 totals 14 residues. CDR3 residues: CSSDGGTNTGELFF. The CDR3 coding sequence is TGCAGCTCTGACGGTGGTACTAACACCGGGGAGCTGTTTTTT.

This chain joins TRBV18 and TRBJ2-3, with 8 bases fitting TRBD2. The CDR3 extends over 16 amino acids. With V trimmed by 2 bases and J by 4 bases, 8 bases remained unmatched. The germline CDR1 and CDR2 sequences are KGHSH and LQKENI. In DNA form, the CDR3 reads TGTGCCAGCTCACCAAGTTCGGGGGGGCGCGCAGATACGCAGTATTTT. Translation gives CASSPSSGGRADTQYF.

The rearrangement joins TRBV7-9 to TRBJ2-3; no clear D. V lost 4 bases and J lost 6, with 23 bases in between. The CDR3 runs 17 residues. Germline V gene lookup returns CDR1 SEHNR and CDR2 FQNEAQ (reference sequence). CDR3 DNA sequence: TGTGCCAGCAGCTCACCCTCTGGTGGGCTAGTATTGGATACGCAGTATTTT. Protein sequence: CASSSPSGGLVLDTQYF.

In its sample, this clonotype was seen a few times. J is TRBJ1-1 and V is TRBV5-1; 9 bases agree with TRBD1. The CDR3 extends over 15 amino acids. Germline CDR1 reads SGHRS; CDR2 reads YFSETQ. V lost 4 bases and J lost 1; bases outside the gene matches: 5. CDR3 DNA sequence: TGCGCCAGCAGCCCCGGACAGGGGACGAACACTGAAGCTTTCTTT. Protein sequence: CASSPGQGTNTEAFF.

This clonotype was picked up a small number of times. The chain carries TRBV7-9 and TRBJ2-7; no firm D call. The germline V and J ends were trimmed by 5 bases and 5 bases, with 19 bases remaining between them. The CDR3 is 15 residues long. Germline-derived CDR1 and CDR2 are SEHNR and FQNEAQ (reference sequence). The CDR3 is CASSHTPTLSHEQYF. The CDR3 nucleotides read TGTGCCAGCAGCCACACACCGACTTTATCCCACGAGCAGTACTTC.

V is TRBV2 and J is TRBJ2-7, with TRBD2 identical over 11 bases. The CDR3 runs to 15 residues. Germline CDR1 and CDR2: SNHLY and FYNNEI. V gave up 3 bases and J gave up 4 bases; unmatched junction bases: 5. The CDR3 reads CASSEASGGTYEQYF. The CDR3 DNA follows: TGTGCCAGCAGTGAGGCTAGCGGGGGGACGTACGAGCAGTACTTC.

The chain recombines TRBV12-3 or TRBV12-4 with TRBJ1-5; 9 nucleotides align to TRBD1. Trimming cost V 5 bases and J 6 bases; bases outside gene matches: 5. CDR3 length: 14 amino acids. The chain's CDR3 is CASSRGTGIQPQHF. The CDR3 coding sequence is TGTGCCAGCAGTCGCGGGACAGGGATTCAGCCCCAGCATTTT.

The chain links TRBV2 to TRBJ2-1, with D possibly TRBD1 on 6 matching bases. The CDR3 consists of 15 residues. The V gene lost 3 bases and the J gene lost 8 bases, with 17 bases spanning the gap. The V gene's germline CDR1 is SNHLY and CDR2 FYNNEI. CDR3 bases: TGTGCCAGCAGTGACCCAGCAGGGGTTAGGGATGAGCAGTTCTTC. This translates into CASSDPAGVRDEQFF. The full variable domain, in which reference TRBV2 and TRBJ2-1 provide the parts outside the CDR3, is EPEVTQTPSHQVTQMGQEVILRCVPISNHLYFYWYRQILGQKVEFLVSFYNNEISEKSEIFDDQFSVERPDGSNFTLKIRSTKLEDSAMYFCASSDPAGVRDEQFFGPGTRLTVL.

The rearrangement links TRBV11-2 to TRBJ1-1, with a tentative D call TRBD1 (5 bases). V lost 5 bases and J 7 bases, leaving 11 bases between the germline ends. The CDR3 length is 12 residues. CDR1 and CDR2 from the germline V gene are SGHAT and FQNNGV. This CDR3 reads CASSGAVNEAFF. The CDR3 nucleotides read TGTGCCAGCAGCGGGGCCGTCAATGAAGCTTTCTTT.